What follows are 15 T cell receptor beta chains derived from one specimen sequenced in a study of post-analysis software for immune sequencing data. Study findings and constraints: There were roughly five TRBV segments more frequent in patients than controls, and TRBV5-6, TRBV5-1 and TRBV20-1 were among them.

The TCR beta cDNA libraries carried unique molecular identifiers. TCRdb re-called the PCR reads through MiXCR, storing one row per CDR3 protein. The profile shows 400,000 to 500,000 distinct CDR3 sequences, 30% to 40% of them singletons. The antigens for these receptors are not known. The sequenced material came from blood. The receptors stem from a girl aged 2-10 years with multiple sclerosis.

V and J are TRBV20-1 and TRBJ2-5, with D possibly being TRBD1 (5 bases). Germline CDR1 DFQATT, CDR2 SNEGSKA (reference sequence). The CDR3 sequence is 17 residues long. V was pared by 0 bases and J by 2 bases, with 19 bases between. The CDR3 protein is CSARDYYERGLQETQYF. As DNA, the CDR3 is TGCAGTGCTAGAGACTATTACGAAAGGGGCTTACAAGAGACCCAGTACTTC.

This clonotype has more than one count but fewer than ten. V and J are TRBV12-3 or TRBV12-4 and TRBJ2-5, with TRBD1 identical over 10 bases. The CDR3 runs 15 residues. V gave up 4 bases and J gave up 5 bases; unmatched junction bases: 7. The CDR3 reads CASSSSGQGRETQYF. The CDR3 DNA reads as TGTGCCAGCAGTTCCTCGGGACAGGGGAGGGAGACCCAGTACTTC.

This clonotype was seen more than once but under ten times. The rearrangement links TRBV5-1 to TRBJ2-5, with 15 nucleotides matching TRBD2. The CDR3 spans 18 residues. J gave up 1 base and V 3 bases, and 7 bases lay outside the gene matches. Germline loops: CDR1 SGHRS, CDR2 YFSETQ. The CDR3 reads CASSSGGLAGGRQETQYF. In DNA, the CDR3 is TGCGCCAGCAGCTCAGGTGGACTAGCGGGGGGGCGCCAAGAGACCCAGTACTTC.

In its sample, this clonotype was seen a few times. J is TRBJ1-6 and V is TRBV7-3; 7 bases are a match to TRBD1. The CDR3 loop spans 14 amino acids. V shed 5 bases, J shed 6 bases, and the junction held 4 bases outside the gene matches. The V gene's germline CDR1 is SGHTA and CDR2 FQGTGA. The CDR3 nucleotides read TGTGCCAGCAGCCCGGGACAGCTTAATTCACCCCTCCACTTT. Residues: CASSPGQLNSPLHF.

The chain carries TRBV12-5 and TRBJ2-1, with D perhaps TRBD2 (6 bases). Germline assignment: CDR1 LGHNT and CDR2 FRNRAP. The CDR3 covers 13 residues. With 7 bases removed from V and 7 bases from J, the gap between germline ends came to 14 bases. The CDR3 region has the DNA TGTGCTAGTGTTCTGACTAGTGGTAATGAGCAGTTCTTC. The encoded protein is CASVLTSGNEQFF. Supplemented by reference TRBV12-5 and TRBJ2-1, the full variable domain reads DARVTQTPRHKVTEMGQEVTMRCQPILGHNTVFWYRQTMMQGLELLAYFRNRAPLDDSGMPKDRFSAEMPDATLATLKIQPSEPRDSAVYFCASVLTSGNEQFFGPGTRLTVL.

The chain is built from TRBV20-1 and TRBJ2-6; TRBD1 agrees at 8 bases. In germline, CDR1 is DFQATT, CDR2 SNEGSKA (reference sequence). Trimming at V came to 2 bases and at J to 0 bases, leaving 3 bases not matched to a gene. The length of the CDR3 is 16 residues. The CDR3 region has the DNA TGCAGTGCTAGACAGGGGGCTAGCTCTGGGGCCAACGTCCTGACTTTC. It specifies CSARQGASSGANVLTF.

The table lists this clonotype with a few counts. This chain joins TRBV25-1 and TRBJ1-1, with 9 positions matching TRBD1. The length of the CDR3 is 13 residues. CDR1 and CDR2 from the germline V gene are MGHDK and SYGVNS. The V gene end was trimmed by 4 bases and the J gene end by 4 bases; junction bases not matched to a gene: 1. DNA of the CDR3: TGTGCCAGCAGTGGGACAGGGGTCACTGAAGCTTTCTTT. It specifies CASSGTGVTEAFF.

V is TRBV29-1 and J is TRBJ1-1; the D gene is possibly TRBD1 (5 bases). The CDR3 spans 13 residues. Trimming took off 3 bases at V and 1 base at J, with 9 bases between the two ends. CDR1 is SQVTM and CDR2 is ANQGSEA in the germline V gene. CDR3 coding DNA: TGCAGCGTTGAGTCTCAGGGGAACACTGAAGCTTTCTTT. Amino acids: CSVESQGNTEAFF.

The chain recombines TRBV24-1 with TRBJ2-1; 7 bases agree with TRBD1. The J segment lost 5 bases and the V segment lost 7 bases, leaving 7 bases of the junction unmatched. Germline V gene lookup returns CDR1 KGHDR and CDR2 SFDVKD. The CDR3 length is 14 residues. The CDR3 DNA is TGTGCCACCAGCGGGGACAGACGCAACAATGAGCAGTTCTTC. Translation: CATSGDRRNNEQFF.

This chain links TRBV12-3 or TRBV12-4 with TRBJ2-3; D might be TRBD2 (5 bases). V shed 8 bases and J shed 5 bases, with 17 bases lying between them. The CDR3 loop spans 14 amino acids. DNA for the CDR3: TGTGCCAGCGTAAGAGGGTATGTTGTAGATACGCAGTATTTT. Encoded protein: CASVRGYVVDTQYF.

This clonotype has more than one count but fewer than ten. The chain links TRBV15 to TRBJ2-3, with TRBD2 as a possible D gene (5 bases). Trimming shortened V by 5 bases and J by 3 bases, and 12 bases separated the two germline ends. The CDR3 has 14 amino acids. Germline V gene sequence: CDR1 LNHNV, CDR2 YYDKDF (reference sequence). For the CDR3, the DNA is TGTGCCACCAGCGCCGAACCGGGGACAGATACGCAGTATTTT. Translating it yields CATSAEPGTDTQYF.

The chain employs TRBV12-3 or TRBV12-4 and TRBJ2-4; the match to TRBD2 covers 10 bases. TRBJ2-7 explains the end of the DNA better; the J call may be wrong. The CDR3 is 16 residues long. In nucleotides, the CDR3 is TGTGCCAGCAGTTACTCCTCTAGCGGGAGTTCCTACGAGCAGTACTTC. Protein sequence: CASSYSSSGSSYEQYF.

The V gene is TRBV5-4, the J gene TRBJ2-6; D is possibly TRBD2 (5 bases). Germline values: CDR1 SGHNT, CDR2 YYREEE (reference sequence). The V gene lost 0 bases and the J gene lost 2 bases, with 9 bases spanning the gap. CDR3 length: 16 residues. The CDR3 is CASSLDAGAGANVLTF. The DNA for the CDR3 is TGTGCCAGCAGCTTGGATGCGGGCGCTGGGGCCAACGTCCTGACTTTC.

This clonotype was detected ten times or more. The genes are TRBV29-1 and TRBJ2-1, with unresolved D. V was trimmed by 7 bases and J by 9 bases, leaving 19 bases between them. CDR1 is SQVTM and CDR2 is ANQGSEA in the germline V gene. The CDR3 totals 13 residues. The CDR3, as DNA: TGCAGCGCCACCAGCATTGGAGTCGCTGAGCAGTTCTTC. It encodes CSATSIGVAEQFF.

This chain uses TRBV6-5 with TRBJ2-7; 7 bases are shared with TRBD1. The germline V gene has CDR1 MNHEY and CDR2 SVGAGI. CDR3 length: 15 amino acids. Trimming at V came to 0 bases and at J to 5 bases, leaving 7 bases not matched to a gene. DNA of the CDR3: TGTGCCAGCAGTTACTCTGACAGGGAGAGCAACGAGCAGTACTTC. Its protein is CASSYSDRESNEQYF.